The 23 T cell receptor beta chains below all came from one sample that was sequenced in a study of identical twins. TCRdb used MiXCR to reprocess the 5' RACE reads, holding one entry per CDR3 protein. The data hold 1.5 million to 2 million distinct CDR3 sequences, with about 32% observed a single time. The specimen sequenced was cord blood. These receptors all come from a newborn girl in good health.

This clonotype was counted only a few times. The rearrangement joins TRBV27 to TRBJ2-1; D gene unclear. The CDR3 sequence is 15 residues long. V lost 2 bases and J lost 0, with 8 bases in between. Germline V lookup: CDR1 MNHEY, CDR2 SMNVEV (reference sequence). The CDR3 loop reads CASSLVWSSYNEQFF. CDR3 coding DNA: TGTGCCAGCAGTTTAGTCTGGAGCTCCTACAATGAGCAGTTCTTC.

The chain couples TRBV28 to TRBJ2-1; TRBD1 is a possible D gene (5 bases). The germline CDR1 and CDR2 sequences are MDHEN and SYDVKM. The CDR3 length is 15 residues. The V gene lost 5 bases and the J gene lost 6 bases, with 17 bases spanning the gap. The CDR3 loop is CASSETLKGCNEQFF. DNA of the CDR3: TGTGCCAGCAGTGAGACCCTTAAGGGGTGCAATGAGCAGTTCTTC.

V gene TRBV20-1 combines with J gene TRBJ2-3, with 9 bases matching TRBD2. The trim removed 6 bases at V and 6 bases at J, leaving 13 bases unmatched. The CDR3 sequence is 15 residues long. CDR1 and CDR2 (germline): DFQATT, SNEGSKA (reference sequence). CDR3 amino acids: CSASRREGLSDTQYF. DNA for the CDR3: TGCAGTGCCTCGCGGCGGGAGGGCCTGTCGGATACGCAGTATTTT.

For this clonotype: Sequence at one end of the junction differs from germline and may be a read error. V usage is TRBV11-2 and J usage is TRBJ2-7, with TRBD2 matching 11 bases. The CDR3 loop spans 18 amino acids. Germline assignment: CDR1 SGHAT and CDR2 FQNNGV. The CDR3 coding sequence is TGTGCCAGCAGCTCCTTAATTAGTAGCGGGAGGGATTACAATGAGCGGTACTTC. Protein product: CASSSLISSGRDYNERYF.

The CDR3 is CSATRLAGVTDTQYF. CDR3 DNA sequence: TGCAGTGCCACAAGACTAGCGGGGGTCACAGATACGCAGTATTTT. This chain uses TRBV20-1 with TRBJ2-3, with 12 bases aligning to TRBD2. J gave up 2 bases and V 6 bases, and 6 bases lay outside the gene matches. Germline assignment: CDR1 DFQATT and CDR2 SNEGSKA (reference sequence). This CDR3 is built from 15 residues.

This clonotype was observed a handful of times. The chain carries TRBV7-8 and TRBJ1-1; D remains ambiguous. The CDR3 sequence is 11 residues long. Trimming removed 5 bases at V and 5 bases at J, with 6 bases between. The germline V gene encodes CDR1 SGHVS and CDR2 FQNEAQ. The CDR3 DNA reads TGTGCCAGCAGCGTCGAGACTGAAGCTTTCTTT. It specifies CASSVETEAFF.

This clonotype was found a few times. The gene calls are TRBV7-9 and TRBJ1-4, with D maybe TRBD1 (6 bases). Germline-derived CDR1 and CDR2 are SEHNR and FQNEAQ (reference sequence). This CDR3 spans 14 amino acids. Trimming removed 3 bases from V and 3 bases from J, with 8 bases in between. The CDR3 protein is CASSFRQANEKLFF. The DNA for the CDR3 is TGTGCCAGCAGCTTCAGACAGGCTAATGAAAAACTGTTTTTT.

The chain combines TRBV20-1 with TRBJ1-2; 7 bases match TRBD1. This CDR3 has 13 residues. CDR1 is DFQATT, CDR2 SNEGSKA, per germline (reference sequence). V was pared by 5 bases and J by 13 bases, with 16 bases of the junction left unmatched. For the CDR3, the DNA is TGCAGTGCTCTACTTCGGAATACGCGGGACAGCACCTTC. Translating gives CSALLRNTRDSTF.

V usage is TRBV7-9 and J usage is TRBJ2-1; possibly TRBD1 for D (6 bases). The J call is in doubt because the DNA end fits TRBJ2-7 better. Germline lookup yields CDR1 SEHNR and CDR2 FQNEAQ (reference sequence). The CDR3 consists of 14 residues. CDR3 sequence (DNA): TGTGCCAGCAGCTTCGCGGACAGCTTGAATGAGCAGTACTTC. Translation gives CASSFADSLNEQYF.

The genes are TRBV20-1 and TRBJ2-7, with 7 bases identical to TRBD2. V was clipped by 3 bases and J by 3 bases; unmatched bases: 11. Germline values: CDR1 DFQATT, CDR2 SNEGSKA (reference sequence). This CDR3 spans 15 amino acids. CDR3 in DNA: TGCAGTGCTAGTCTCCGACTAGCACCCTTCTACGAGCAGTACTTC. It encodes CSASLRLAPFYEQYF.

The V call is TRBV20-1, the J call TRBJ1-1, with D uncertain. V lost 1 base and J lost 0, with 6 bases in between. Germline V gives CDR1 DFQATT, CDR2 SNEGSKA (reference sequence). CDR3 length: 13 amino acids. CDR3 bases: TGCAGTGCTAGAGCCGTCATGAACACTGAAGCTTTCTTT. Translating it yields CSARAVMNTEAFF.

The CDR3 region has the DNA TGCAGCGTTGAAGAGAGTGGGGTTTACGAGCAGTACTTC. This encodes CSVEESGVYEQYF. The chain couples TRBV29-1 to TRBJ2-7; D remains unclear. With 0 bases removed from V and 4 bases from J, the gap between germline ends came to 10 bases. This CDR3 is 13 amino acids long. CDR1 and CDR2 (germline): SQVTM, ANQGSEA.

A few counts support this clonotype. CDR3 bases: TGTGCCAGCAGTGAAGGGAGTTGGGAGCAGTTCTTC. As protein: CASSEGSWEQFF. This sequence joins TRBV2 and TRBJ2-1; no reliable D call. The V and J ends lost 1 base and 10 bases respectively, with 8 bases between them. Germline lookup yields CDR1 SNHLY and CDR2 FYNNEI. The CDR3 contains 12 residues.

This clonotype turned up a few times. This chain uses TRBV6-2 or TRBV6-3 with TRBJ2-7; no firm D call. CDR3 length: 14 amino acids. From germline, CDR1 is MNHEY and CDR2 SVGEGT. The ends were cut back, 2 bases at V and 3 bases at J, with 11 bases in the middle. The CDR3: CASSYLTRSYEQYF. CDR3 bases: TGTGCCAGCAGTTACCTGACAAGGAGCTACGAGCAGTACTTC.

The CDR3 sequence is CASSLARQGVLTF. The CDR3 DNA reads TGTGCCAGCAGCTTAGCAAGACAGGGAGTCCTGACTTTC. The chain carries TRBV7-9 and TRBJ2-6, with 7 bases aligning to TRBD1. Germline V gives CDR1 SEHNR, CDR2 FQNEAQ (reference sequence). The junction had 3 bases not matched to a gene; V was cut back by 0 bases and J by 13 bases. The CDR3 length is 13 residues.

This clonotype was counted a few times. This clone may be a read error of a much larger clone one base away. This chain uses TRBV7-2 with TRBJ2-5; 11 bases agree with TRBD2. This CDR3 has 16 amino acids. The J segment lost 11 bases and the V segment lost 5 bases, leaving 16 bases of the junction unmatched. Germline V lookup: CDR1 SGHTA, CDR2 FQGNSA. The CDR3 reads CASSVTSGSFTHEQYF. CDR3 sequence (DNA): TGTGCCAGCAGCGTTACTAGCGGGAGTTTTACCCATGAGCAGTACTTC.

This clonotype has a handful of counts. The DNA for the CDR3 is TGTGCCACCAGTGTGGGGGACACCGGGGAGCTGTTTTTT. This encodes CATSVGDTGELFF. The chain carries TRBV24-1 and TRBJ2-2; D may match TRBD1 or TRBD2 (5 bases each). Germline lookup yields CDR1 KGHDR and CDR2 SFDVKD. The CDR3 runs 13 residues. V gave up 5 bases and J gave up 3 bases, with 6 bases separating them.

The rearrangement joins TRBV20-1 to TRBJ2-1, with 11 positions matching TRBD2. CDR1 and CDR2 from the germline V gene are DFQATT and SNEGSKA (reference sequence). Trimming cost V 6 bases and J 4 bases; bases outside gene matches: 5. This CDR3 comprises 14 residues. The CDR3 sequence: CSAEGLADYNEQFF. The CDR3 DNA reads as TGCAGTGCCGAGGGACTAGCGGATTACAATGAGCAGTTCTTC.

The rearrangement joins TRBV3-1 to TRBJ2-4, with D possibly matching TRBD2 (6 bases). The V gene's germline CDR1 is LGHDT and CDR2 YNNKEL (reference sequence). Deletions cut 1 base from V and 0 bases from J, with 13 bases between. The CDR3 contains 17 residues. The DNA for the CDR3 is TGTGCCAGCAGCCAAGTTCCGGGGGAACTAGCCAAAAACATTCAGTACTTC. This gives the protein CASSQVPGELAKNIQYF. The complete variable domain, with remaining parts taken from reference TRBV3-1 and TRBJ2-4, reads DTAVSQTPKYLVTQMGNDKSIKCEQNLGHDTMYWYKQDSKKFLKIMFSYNNKELIINETVPNRFSPKSPDKAHLNLHINSLELGDSAVYFCASSQVPGELAKNIQYFGAGTRLSVL.

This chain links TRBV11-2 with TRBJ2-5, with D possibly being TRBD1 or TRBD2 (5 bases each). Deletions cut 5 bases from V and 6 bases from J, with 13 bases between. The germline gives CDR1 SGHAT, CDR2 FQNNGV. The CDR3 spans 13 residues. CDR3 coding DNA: TGTGCCAGCAGCATGGGGCTAGCACAGACCCAGTACTTC. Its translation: CASSMGLAQTQYF.

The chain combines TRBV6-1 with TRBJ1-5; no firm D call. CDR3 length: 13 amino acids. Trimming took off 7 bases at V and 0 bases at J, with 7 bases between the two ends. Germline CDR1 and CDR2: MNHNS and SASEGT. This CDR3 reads CASNVYSNQPQHF. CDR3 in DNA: TGTGCCAGCAATGTCTATAGCAATCAGCCCCAGCATTTT.

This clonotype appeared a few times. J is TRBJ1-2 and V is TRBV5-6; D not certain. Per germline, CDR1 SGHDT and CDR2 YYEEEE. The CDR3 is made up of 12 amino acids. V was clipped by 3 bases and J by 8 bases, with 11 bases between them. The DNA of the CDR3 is TGTGCCAGCAGCTGGCCCTTAGAGGGCTACACCTTC. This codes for CASSWPLEGYTF.

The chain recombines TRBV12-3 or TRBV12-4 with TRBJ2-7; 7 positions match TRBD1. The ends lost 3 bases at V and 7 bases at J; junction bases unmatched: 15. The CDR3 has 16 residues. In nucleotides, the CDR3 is TGTGCCAGCAGTTTCCCAACAGGGGATGTGGCTAATGAGCAGTACTTC. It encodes CASSFPTGDVANEQYF.